This note documents a single T cell receptor (beta chain) sequence. The sample comes from a study of T cell changes during pregnancy in multiple sclerosis. Using immunoSEQ multiplex PCR, the repertoire was profiled, and TCRdb retains in-frame clones only, with some absent. The repertoire holds under 15,000 clones, with roughly 94% as singletons. The sequence derives from a female donor with multiple sclerosis, enrolled in a pregnancy study. The starting material was CD4+ T cells from peripheral blood mononuclear cells, obtained before pregnancy.

DNA for the CDR3: TGTGCCAGCAGTTACGGCCCTTTGGGGGCCTCACCCCTCCACTTT. This translates into CASSYGPLGASPLHF. The chain carries TRBV6-6 and TRBJ1-6; D is perhaps TRBD1 (6 bases). Trimming left V 2 bases short and J 10 bases short, with 15 bases between. The germline gives CDR1 MNHNY, CDR2 SVGAGI (reference sequence). The CDR3 length is 15 residues.